The TCR beta chain under discussion was sequenced for a study of post-analysis software for immune sequencing data. Study as a whole: Included among the disease courses, which were recorded for the cohort, were relapsing-remitting, secondary progressive and progressive-relapsing multiple sclerosis.

Germline CDR1 reads SGHTA; CDR2 reads FQGNSA. This CDR3 spans 16 amino acids. Trimming cost V 6 bases and J 6 bases; bases outside gene matches: 8. Regarding the study as a whole: In patients, TRBV5-6, TRBV5-1 and TRBV20-1 belonged to five TRBV segments found more frequently than in controls. Multiple sclerosis was associated with a significant reduction in normalized Chao1 diversity relative to controls.

Unique molecular identifiers tagged the TCR beta cDNA libraries. MiXCR, run by TCRdb on the PCR reads, gives a single entry per CDR3 protein. This table holds a few hundred thousand distinct CDR3 sequences, around 37% found once. With regard to this clonotype: What it binds is not known.

This TCR was recovered from a girl aged 5 to 17 with multiple sclerosis. The sequencing sample was made of blood. This chain connects TRBV7-2 to TRBJ2-3; TRBD2 agrees at 14 bases. The chain's CDR3 is CASSRTSGGNKDTQYF. In DNA form, the CDR3 reads TGTGCCAGCAGTCGGACTAGCGGGGGGAATAAGGATACGCAGTATTTT.